These 9 T cell receptor beta chains share one sample of origin, sequenced in a study of breast tumors, draining lymph nodes, adjacent tissues. Breast cancer patients provided tissue from their axillary draining lymph nodes. Each CDR3 protein gets one entry after TCRdb re-called the multiplex PCR reads with MiXCR. The sample shows approximately 150,000 distinct CDR3 sequences, 33% of them seen only once. Sequenced material: axillary lymph node tissue. These receptor sequences come from a female donor with breast cancer. Some clones in this sample may be carry-over from other donors' samples.

This clonotype was recorded many times. The CDR3 here is CASSQEIWQLNSPLHF. CDR3 DNA sequence: TGCGCCAGCAGCCAAGAAATCTGGCAGCTCAATTCACCCCTCCACTTT. V gene TRBV4-1 combines with J gene TRBJ1-6, with D unresolved. Per germline, CDR1 MGHRA and CDR2 YSYEKL. V shed 0 bases and J shed 7 bases, with 13 bases lying between them. The CDR3 is 16 amino acids.

Points on this clonotype: This may stem from a read error, because a much larger clone lies one nucleotide away. The chain joins TRBV20-1 to TRBJ2-4; the match to TRBD1 covers 10 bases. Trimming at V came to 5 bases and at J to 11 bases, leaving 9 bases not matched to a gene. This CDR3 region has 13 residues. Germline CDR1 reads DFQATT; CDR2 reads SNEGSKA (reference sequence). The CDR3 nucleotides read TGCAGTGCTCTAACGACAGGGGGCAGCGTTCAGTACTTC. This encodes CSALTTGGSVQYF.

Note on this clonotype: An end of the junction does not agree with germline; a read error may underlie this. The chain is built from TRBV15 and TRBJ2-1; no firm D call. The CDR3 totals 15 residues. Germline V gene data show CDR1 as LNHNV and CDR2 as YYDKDF (reference sequence). CDR3 region: CATSRNFPAYSEQFF. As DNA, the CDR3 is TGCGCCACCAGCAGAAACTTCCCAGCCTACAGTGAGCAGTTCTTC.

The chain is built from TRBV4-1 and TRBJ2-2; the D gene is possibly TRBD1 (5 bases). Trimming shortened V by 8 bases and J by 0 bases, and 16 bases separated the two germline ends. Germline V CDR1 and CDR2: MGHRA, YSYEKL. The CDR3 has 16 residues. CDR3: CASGPQGCANTGELFF. CDR3 DNA: TGCGCCAGCGGCCCCCAGGGCTGTGCGAACACCGGGGAGCTGTTTTTT.

Concerning this clonotype itself: A clone one base away is much larger, so this may be a read error. CDR3 protein: CASNRLAGSYEQYF. CDR3 DNA: TGTGCCAGCAACCGACTAGCGGGAAGCTACGAGCAGTACTTC. This chain connects TRBV3-1 to TRBJ2-7, with 11 bases matching TRBD2. The J segment lost 3 bases and the V segment lost 7 bases, leaving 5 bases of the junction unmatched. Germline CDR1 and CDR2: LGHDT and YNNKEL (reference sequence). The CDR3 has 14 amino acids.

In its sample, this clonotype was seen many times. The genes are TRBV6-5 and TRBJ2-7; 8 bases fit TRBD2. Germline values: CDR1 MNHEY, CDR2 SVGAGI. Unmatched junction bases numbered 11, after V lost 10 bases and J lost 3 bases. CDR3 length equals 14 residues. The CDR3 loop is CATGGSGSVYEQYF. In DNA form, the CDR3 reads TGTGCCACCGGGGGAAGCGGGAGTGTCTACGAGCAGTACTTC.

This clonotype was seen many times. The chain recombines TRBV3-1 with TRBJ2-5; tentatively, D is TRBD1 (6 bases). The CDR3 contains 13 residues. The V end was cut by 1 base, the J end by 4 bases, with 7 bases between. The germline V gene has CDR1 LGHDT and CDR2 YNNKEL (reference sequence). In nucleotides, the CDR3 is TGTGCCAGCAGCCAAGGCAGGGGAGAGACCCAGTACTTC. As protein: CASSQGRGETQYF.

The chain combines TRBV5-8 with TRBJ1-1; D gene uncertain. The CDR3 sequence is 14 residues long. Germline CDR1 SGHTS, CDR2 YDEGEE. V gave up 0 bases and J gave up 3 bases, with 9 bases separating them. The CDR3 region is CASSLGSAHTEAFF. The CDR3 DNA follows: TGTGCCAGCAGCTTGGGGTCAGCTCACACTGAAGCTTTCTTT. The variable domain in full, completed from reference TRBV5-8 and TRBJ1-1, reads EAGVTQSPTHLIKTRGQQATLRCSPISGHTSVYWYQQALGLGLQFLLWYDEGEERNRGNFPPRFSGRQFPNYSSELNVNALELEDSALYLCASSLGSAHTEAFFGQGTRLTVV.

The CDR3 sequence: CASRDTQWNQPQHF. The CDR3 DNA reads TGTGCCAGCAGAGATACGCAGTGGAATCAGCCCCAGCATTTT. This chain joins TRBV7-8 and TRBJ1-5; D is unclear. V lost 6 bases and J 4 bases, leaving 13 bases between the germline ends. The CDR3 consists of 14 residues. Germline lookup yields CDR1 SGHVS and CDR2 FQNEAQ. The variable domain in full, completed from reference TRBV7-8 and TRBJ1-5, reads GAGVSQSPRYKVAKRGQDVALRCDPISGHVSLFWYQQALGQGPEFLTYFQNEAQLDKSGLPSDRFFAERPEGSVSTLKIQRTQQEDSAVYLCASRDTQWNQPQHFGDGTRLSIL.